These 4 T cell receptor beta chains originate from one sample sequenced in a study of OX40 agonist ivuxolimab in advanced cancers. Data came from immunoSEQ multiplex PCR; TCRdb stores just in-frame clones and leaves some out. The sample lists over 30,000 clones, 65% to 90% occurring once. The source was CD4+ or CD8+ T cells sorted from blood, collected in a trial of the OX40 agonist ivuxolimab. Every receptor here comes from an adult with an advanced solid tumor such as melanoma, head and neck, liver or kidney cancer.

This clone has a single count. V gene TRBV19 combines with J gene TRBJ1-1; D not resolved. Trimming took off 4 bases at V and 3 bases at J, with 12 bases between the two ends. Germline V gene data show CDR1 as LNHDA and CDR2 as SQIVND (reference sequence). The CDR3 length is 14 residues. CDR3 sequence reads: CASSTRRKDTEAFF. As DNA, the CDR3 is TGTGCCAGTAGTACCCGTAGGAAGGACACTGAAGCTTTCTTT.

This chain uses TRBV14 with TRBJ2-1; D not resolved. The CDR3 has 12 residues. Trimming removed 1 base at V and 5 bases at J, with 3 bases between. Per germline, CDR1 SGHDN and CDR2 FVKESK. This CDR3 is CASSQGDNEQFF. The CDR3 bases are TGTGCCAGCAGCCAAGGAGACAATGAGCAGTTCTTC. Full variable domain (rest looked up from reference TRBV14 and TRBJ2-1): EAGVTQFPSHSVIEKGQTVTLRCDPISGHDNLYWYRRVMGKEIKFLLHFVKESKQDESGMPNNRFLAERTGGTYSTLKVQPAELEDSGVYFCASSQGDNEQFFGPGTRLTVL.

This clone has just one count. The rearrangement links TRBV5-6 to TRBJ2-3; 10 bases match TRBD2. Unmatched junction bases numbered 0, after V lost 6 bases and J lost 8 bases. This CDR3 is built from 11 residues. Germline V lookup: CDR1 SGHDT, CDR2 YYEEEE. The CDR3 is CASTSGGTQYF. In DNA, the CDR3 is TGTGCCAGCACTAGCGGGGGTACGCAGTATTTT.

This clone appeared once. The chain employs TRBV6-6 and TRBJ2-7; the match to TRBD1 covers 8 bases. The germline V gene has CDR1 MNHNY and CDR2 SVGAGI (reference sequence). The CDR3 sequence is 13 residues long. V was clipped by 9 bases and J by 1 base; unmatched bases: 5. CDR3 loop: CASAGTGSYEQYF. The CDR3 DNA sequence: TGTGCCAGTGCCGGGACAGGATCCTACGAGCAGTACTTC.